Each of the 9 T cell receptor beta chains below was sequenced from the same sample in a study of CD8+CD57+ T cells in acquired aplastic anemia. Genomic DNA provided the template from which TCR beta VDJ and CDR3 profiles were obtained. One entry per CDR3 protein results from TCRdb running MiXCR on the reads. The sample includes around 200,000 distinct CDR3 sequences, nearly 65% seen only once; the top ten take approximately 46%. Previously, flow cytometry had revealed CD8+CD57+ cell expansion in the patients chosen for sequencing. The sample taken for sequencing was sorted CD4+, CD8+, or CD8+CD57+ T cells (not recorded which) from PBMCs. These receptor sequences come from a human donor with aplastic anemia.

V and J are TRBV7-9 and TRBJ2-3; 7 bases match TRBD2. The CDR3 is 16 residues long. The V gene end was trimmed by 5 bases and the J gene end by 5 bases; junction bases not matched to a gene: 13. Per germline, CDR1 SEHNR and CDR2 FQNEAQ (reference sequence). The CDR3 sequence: CASSPRGRGIRDTQYF. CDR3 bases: TGTGCCAGCAGCCCTAGAGGGCGGGGGATCAGAGATACGCAGTATTTT.

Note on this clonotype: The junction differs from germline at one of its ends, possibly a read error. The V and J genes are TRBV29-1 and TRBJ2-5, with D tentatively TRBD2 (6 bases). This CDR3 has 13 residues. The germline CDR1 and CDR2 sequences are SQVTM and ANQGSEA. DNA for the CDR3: TGCTGCGTTGAATCGAGAGCGGGAGAGACCCAGTACTTC. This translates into CCVESRAGETQYF.

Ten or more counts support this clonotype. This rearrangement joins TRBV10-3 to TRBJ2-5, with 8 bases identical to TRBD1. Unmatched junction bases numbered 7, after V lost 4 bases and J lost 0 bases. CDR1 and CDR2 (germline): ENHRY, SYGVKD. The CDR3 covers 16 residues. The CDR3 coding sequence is TGTGCCATCAGTGCCACAGGGGGAGAGTACCAAGAGACCCAGTACTTC. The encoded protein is CAISATGGEYQETQYF.

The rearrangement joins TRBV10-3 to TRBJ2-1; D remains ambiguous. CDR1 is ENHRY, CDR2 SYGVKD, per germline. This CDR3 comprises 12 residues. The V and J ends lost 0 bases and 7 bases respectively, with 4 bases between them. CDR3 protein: CAISESINEQFF. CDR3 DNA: TGTGCCATCAGTGAGTCGATAAATGAGCAGTTCTTC.

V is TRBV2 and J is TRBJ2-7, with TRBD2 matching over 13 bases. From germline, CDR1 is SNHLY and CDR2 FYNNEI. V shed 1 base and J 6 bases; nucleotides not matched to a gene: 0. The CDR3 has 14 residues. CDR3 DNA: TGTGCCAGCAGTGAAGGACTAGCGGGGGGCGAGCAGTACTTC. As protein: CASSEGLAGGEQYF.

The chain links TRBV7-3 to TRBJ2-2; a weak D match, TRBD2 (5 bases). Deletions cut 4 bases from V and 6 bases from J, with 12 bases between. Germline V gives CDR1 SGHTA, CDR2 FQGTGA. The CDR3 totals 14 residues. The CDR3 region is CASSSDEGSGELFF. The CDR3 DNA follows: TGTGCCAGCAGCTCGGATGAGGGCTCCGGGGAGCTGTTTTTT. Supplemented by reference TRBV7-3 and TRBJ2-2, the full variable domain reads GAGVSQTPSNKVTEKGKYVELRCDPISGHTALYWYRQSLGQGPEFLIYFQGTGAADDSGLPNDRFFAVRPEGSVSTLKIQRTERGDSAVYLCASSSDEGSGELFFGEGSRLTVL.

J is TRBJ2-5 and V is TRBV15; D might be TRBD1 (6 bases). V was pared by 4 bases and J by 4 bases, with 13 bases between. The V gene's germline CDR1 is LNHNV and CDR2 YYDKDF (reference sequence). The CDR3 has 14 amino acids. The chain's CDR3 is CATSIHRVVETQYF. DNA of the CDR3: TGTGCCACCAGCATCCACAGGGTTGTAGAGACCCAGTACTTC.

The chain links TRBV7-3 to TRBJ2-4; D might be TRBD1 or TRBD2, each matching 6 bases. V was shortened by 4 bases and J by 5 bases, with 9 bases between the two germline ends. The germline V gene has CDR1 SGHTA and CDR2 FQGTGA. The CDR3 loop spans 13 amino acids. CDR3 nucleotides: TGTGCCAGCAGCTCAGGGGAGGAAAACATTCAGTACTTC. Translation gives CASSSGEENIQYF.

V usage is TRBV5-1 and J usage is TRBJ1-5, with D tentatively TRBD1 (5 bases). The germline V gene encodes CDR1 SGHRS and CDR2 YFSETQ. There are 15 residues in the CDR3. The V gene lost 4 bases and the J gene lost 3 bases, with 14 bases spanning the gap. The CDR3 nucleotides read TGCGCCAGCAGCGTCATCAGGGAAGCCAATCAGCCCCAGCATTTT. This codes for CASSVIREANQPQHF.